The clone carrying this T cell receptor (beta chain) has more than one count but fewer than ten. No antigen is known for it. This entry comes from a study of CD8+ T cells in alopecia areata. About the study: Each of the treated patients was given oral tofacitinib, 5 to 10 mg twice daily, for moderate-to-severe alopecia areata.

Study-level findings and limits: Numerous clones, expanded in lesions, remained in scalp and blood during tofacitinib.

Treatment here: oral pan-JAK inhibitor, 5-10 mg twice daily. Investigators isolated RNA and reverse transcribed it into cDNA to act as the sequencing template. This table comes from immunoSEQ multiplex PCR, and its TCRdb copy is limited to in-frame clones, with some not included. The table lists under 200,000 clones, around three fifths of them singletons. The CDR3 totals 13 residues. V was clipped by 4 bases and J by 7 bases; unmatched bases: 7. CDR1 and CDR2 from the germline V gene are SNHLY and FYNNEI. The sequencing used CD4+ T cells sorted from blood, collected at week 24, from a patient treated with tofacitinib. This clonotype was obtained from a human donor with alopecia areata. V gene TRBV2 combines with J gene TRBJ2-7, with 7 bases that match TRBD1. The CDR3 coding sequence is TGTGCCAGCAGTGGCGAGGGGGCCGGGGAGCAGTACTTC. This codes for CASSGEGAGEQYF. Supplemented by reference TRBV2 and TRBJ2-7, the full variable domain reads EPEVTQTPSHQVTQMGQEVILRCVPISNHLYFYWYRQILGQKVEFLVSFYNNEISEKSEIFDDQFSVERPDGSNFTLKIRSTKLEDSAMYFCASSGEGAGEQYFGPGTRLTVT.